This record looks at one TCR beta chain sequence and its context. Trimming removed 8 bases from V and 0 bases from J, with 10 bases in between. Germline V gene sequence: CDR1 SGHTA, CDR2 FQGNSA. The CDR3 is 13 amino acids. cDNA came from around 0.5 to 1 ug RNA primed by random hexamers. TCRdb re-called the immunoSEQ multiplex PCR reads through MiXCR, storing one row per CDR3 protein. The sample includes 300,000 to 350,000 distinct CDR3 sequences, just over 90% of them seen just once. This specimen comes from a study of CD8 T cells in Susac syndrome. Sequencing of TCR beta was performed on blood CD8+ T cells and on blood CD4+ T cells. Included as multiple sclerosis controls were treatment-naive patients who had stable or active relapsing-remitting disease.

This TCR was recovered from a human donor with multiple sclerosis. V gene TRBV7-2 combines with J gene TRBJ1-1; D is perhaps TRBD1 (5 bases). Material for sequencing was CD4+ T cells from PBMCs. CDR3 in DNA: TGTGCCAGCTACGGGGCGGTGAACACTGAAGCTTTCTTT. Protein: CASYGAVNTEAFF.